This entry lists 27 T cell receptor beta chains sequenced from one sample in a study of blood T cell repertoires in COVID-19. Measured with immunoSEQ multiplex PCR; TCRdb has only the in-frame clones, and not every one. The table lists 30,000 to 35,000 clones, around 86% of them singletons. Sequenced material: peripheral blood. These receptors came from a man in his fifties or sixties with active COVID-19.

The J gene is TRBJ2-5, the V gene TRBV25-1; D remains unclear. V was clipped by 0 bases and J by 5 bases, with 19 bases between them. The V gene's germline CDR1 is MGHDK and CDR2 SYGVNS. This CDR3 is built from 17 residues. CDR3 DNA: TGTGCCAGCAGTGAATACTCCCCTATAGACCTCGGGGAGACCCAGTACTTC. Its translation is CASSEYSPIDLGETQYF.

The chain combines TRBV23-1 with TRBJ1-2; D may be TRBD1 (6 bases). TRBV23-1 qualifies as an ORF whose function is uncertain. This CDR3 region has 16 residues. Trimming left V 0 bases short and J 9 bases short, with 20 bases between. CDR3 DNA: TGCGCCAGCAGTCAATCTGGGGACAAAATTACACCCTGCTACACCTTC. Translated, it gives CASSQSGDKITPCYTF.

V usage is TRBV6-6 and J usage is TRBJ1-2, with 8 bases fitting TRBD1. Germline V CDR1 and CDR2: MNHNY, SVGAGI (reference sequence). The CDR3 runs 15 residues. V was clipped by 2 bases and J by 2 bases; unmatched bases: 4. The CDR3 bases are TGTGCCAGCAGTTACCCCGGACAGGGCAACTATGGCTACACCTTC. The encoded protein is CASSYPGQGNYGYTF.

The chain recombines TRBV24-1 with TRBJ2-2; tentative D call: TRBD1 (7 bases). The V gene lost 3 bases and the J gene lost 2 bases, with 12 bases spanning the gap. Germline CDR1 and CDR2: KGHDR and SFDVKD. The CDR3 has 16 amino acids. The CDR3 reads CATSDPGGNNTGELFF. CDR3 sequence (DNA): TGTGCCACCAGTGATCCAGGGGGGAATAACACCGGGGAGCTGTTTTTT.

This clone is a singleton in its sample. The chain employs TRBV13 and TRBJ2-1, with D possibly TRBD2 on 6 matching bases. Germline V gives CDR1 PRHDT, CDR2 FYEKMQ (reference sequence). The CDR3 is 16 residues long. The V end lost 1 base, the J end lost 5 bases, and 15 bases lay between the germline ends. In nucleotides, the CDR3 is TGTGCCAGCAGCTTAGTTGGCGGGGACGGCCACAATGAGCAGTTCTTC. Amino acid sequence: CASSLVGGDGHNEQFF.

This clone was recorded a few times. The chain joins TRBV4-2 to TRBJ2-1, with 8 bases that match TRBD1. Per the germline V gene, CDR1 is LGHNA and CDR2 is YNFKEQ. CDR3 length: 16 residues. Trimming at V came to 4 bases and at J to 0 bases, leaving 5 bases not matched to a gene. The CDR3 DNA follows: TGTGCCAGCAGCCTCCCGGACAGGGCCTCCTACAATGAGCAGTTCTTC. The encoded protein is CASSLPDRASYNEQFF.

The chain links TRBV5-4 to TRBJ1-3; 7 nucleotides align to TRBD1. The CDR3 has 16 residues. Germline CDR1 and CDR2: SGHNT and YYREEE (reference sequence). With 2 bases clipped from V and 2 bases from J, the junction kept 7 bases outside the gene matches. For the CDR3, the DNA is TGTGCCAGCAGCTTCGCGCGGCAGGGGGCTGGAAACACCATATATTTT. Its protein is CASSFARQGAGNTIYF. Drawing the rest from reference TRBV5-4 and TRBJ1-3, the complete variable domain is ETGVTQSPTHLIKTRGQQVTLRCSSQSGHNTVSWYQQALGQGPQFIFQYYREEENGRGNFPPRFSGLQFPNYSSELNVNALELDDSALYLCASSFARQGAGNTIYFGEGSWLTVV.

V and J are TRBV3-1 (or the pseudogene TRBV3-2) and TRBJ2-5; 11 bases line up with TRBD1. The germline CDR1 and CDR2 sequences are LGHDT and YNNKEL (reference sequence). The J segment lost 3 bases and the V segment lost 0 bases, leaving 3 bases of the junction unmatched. CDR3 length: 16 amino acids. This CDR3 reads CASSQDWDRGKETQYF. DNA of the CDR3: TGTGCCAGCAGCCAAGACTGGGACAGGGGGAAAGAGACCCAGTACTTC.

The V and J genes are TRBV3-1 (or the pseudogene TRBV3-2) and TRBJ2-2; D possibly corresponds to TRBD1 (6 bases). The CDR3 spans 16 residues. Germline V gene data show CDR1 as LGHDT and CDR2 as YNNKEL (reference sequence). Trimming removed 0 bases from V and 6 bases from J, with 14 bases in between. CDR3 sequence reads: CASSQDPQGGSGELFF. The CDR3 DNA follows: TGTGCCAGCAGCCAAGATCCACAGGGTGGCTCCGGGGAGCTGTTTTTT.

This clone is labeled as medium-sized. This rearrangement joins TRBV27 to TRBJ1-5, with D uncertain. The CDR3 runs to 14 residues. V lost 5 bases to trimming and J lost 0 bases, with 8 bases between them. Germline CDR1 reads MNHEY; CDR2 reads SMNVEV (reference sequence). The CDR3 sequence is CASSPTYSNQPQHF. DNA of the CDR3: TGTGCCAGCAGTCCGACTTATAGCAATCAGCCCCAGCATTTT.

This clone was recorded only once. The genes are TRBV5-5 and TRBJ1-1; D unresolved. Looked up from germline, CDR1 is SGHKS and CDR2 is YYEKEE (reference sequence). Trimming took 0 bases from V and 4 from J, leaving 10 bases between them. CDR3 size: 14 residues. In DNA form, the CDR3 reads TGTGCCAGCAGCTTGGCAGCGGTTGCCACTGAAGCTTTCTTT. Protein product: CASSLAAVATEAFF.

The chain joins TRBV15 to TRBJ1-5; perhaps TRBD1 as D (6 bases). This CDR3 contains 15 residues. Germline loops: CDR1 LNHNV, CDR2 YYDKDF (reference sequence). V gave up 3 bases and J gave up 2 bases, with 11 bases separating them. CDR3 nucleotides: TGTGCCACCAGCAGCTTGGGACAACGCAATCAGCCCCAGCATTTT. It specifies CATSSLGQRNQPQHF.

The DNA for the CDR3 is TGTGCCAGCAGTAGCACGACAGGGATGGCAGATACGCAGTATTTT. This encodes CASSSTTGMADTQYF. The chain has TRBV6-5 and TRBJ2-3, with 7 bases aligning to TRBD1. J gave up 4 bases and V 5 bases, and 9 bases lay outside the gene matches. The germline gives CDR1 MNHEY, CDR2 SVGAGI. The CDR3 totals 15 residues.

This clone appeared a single time. The chain links TRBV4-1 to TRBJ1-2, with D tentatively TRBD1 (6 bases). The CDR3 is 14 amino acids. Germline V gene data show CDR1 as MGHRA and CDR2 as YSYEKL. Trimming cost V 0 bases and J 4 bases, with 9 bases left between them. CDR3: CASSQEKDSYGYTF. Written as DNA, the CDR3 is TGCGCCAGCAGCCAAGAAAAGGACAGCTATGGCTACACCTTC.

This CDR3 reads CASSARDRGEGETQYF. The CDR3 nucleotides are TGTGCCAGCAGCGCCCGGGACAGGGGAGAGGGAGAGACCCAGTACTTC. The chain is built from TRBV6-2 or TRBV6-3 and TRBJ2-5; TRBD1 agrees at 10 bases. V lost 6 bases to trimming and J lost 4 bases; unmatched junction nucleotides: 11. The CDR3 spans 16 residues. The germline gives CDR1 MNHEY, CDR2 SVGEGT.

This chain links TRBV7-8 with TRBJ2-1, with 7 positions matching TRBD1. This CDR3 spans 15 amino acids. V lost 5 bases to trimming and J lost 4 bases; unmatched junction nucleotides: 8. Germline V gene data show CDR1 as SGHVS and CDR2 as FQNEAQ. This chain's CDR3 is CASSQSYRGYNEQFF. The DNA of the CDR3 is TGTGCCAGCAGCCAAAGTTACAGGGGTTACAATGAGCAGTTCTTC.

The V gene is TRBV4-3, the J gene TRBJ1-5; no definite D call. Trimming took 3 bases from V and 5 from J, leaving 8 bases between them. Germline V gene sequence: CDR1 LGHNA, CDR2 YSLEER. This CDR3 is 13 amino acids long. The CDR3 nucleotides are TGCGCCAGCAGCCAGGGAGCTGATCAGCCCCAGCATTTT. Its translation: CASSQGADQPQHF.

The genes are TRBV7-9 and TRBJ2-1, with TRBD2 matching over 14 bases. This CDR3 has 15 residues. V trimming: 3 bases; J trimming: 10 bases; junction bases outside the gene matches: 5. Germline-derived CDR1 and CDR2 are SEHNR and FQNEAQ (reference sequence). The CDR3 loop is CASSFGTSGGREQFF. The CDR3 DNA reads TGTGCCAGCAGCTTTGGGACTAGCGGGGGCCGGGAGCAGTTCTTC.

The chain combines TRBV5-1 with TRBJ2-5, with D possibly being TRBD1 (6 bases). V lost 4 bases and J 6 bases, leaving 10 bases between the germline ends. Germline V gene sequence: CDR1 SGHRS, CDR2 YFSETQ. The CDR3 loop spans 12 amino acids. The CDR3 sequence is CASSTDRQTQYF. The CDR3 DNA reads TGCGCCAGCAGCACTGACAGGCAGACCCAGTACTTC.

This sequence joins TRBV24-1 and TRBJ1-5; TRBD1 aligns across 11 bases. This CDR3 region has 16 residues. V dropped 12 bases and J dropped 0; count of bases not matched to a gene: 9. Germline V CDR1 and CDR2: KGHDR, SFDVKD. The CDR3 sequence is CAPWTGGPYSNQPQHF. The CDR3 nucleotides are TGTGCCCCCTGGACAGGGGGCCCTTATAGCAATCAGCCCCAGCATTTT.

This clone is a singleton in its sample. This CDR3 reads CAWSYWRGLAGEDTGELFF. Here the CDR3 DNA reads TGTGCCTGGAGTTATTGGAGGGGACTAGCGGGAGAAGACACCGGGGAGCTGTTTTTT. The chain has TRBV30 and TRBJ2-2; 14 nucleotides match TRBD2. CDR1 GTSNPN and CDR2 SVGIG come from the germline V gene (reference sequence). CDR3 length: 19 amino acids. V lost 2 bases and J lost 3; bases outside the gene matches: 11.

V is TRBV12-3 or TRBV12-4 and J is TRBJ1-5; no clear D gene. V was trimmed by 5 bases and J by 4 bases, leaving 9 bases between them. This CDR3 comprises 13 residues. CDR3 bases: TGTGCCAGCAGTGGTGGAGGGAATCAGCCCCAGCATTTT. Translated: CASSGGGNQPQHF.

The V and J genes are TRBV27 and TRBJ2-1; 10 positions match TRBD2. Losses at the gene ends were 6 bases for V and 9 bases for J; bases not matched to a gene: 8. Germline V gene sequence: CDR1 MNHEY, CDR2 SMNVEV (reference sequence). The CDR3 length is 14 residues. The CDR3 region is CASSRAGGGGEQFF. The CDR3 nucleotides read TGTGCCAGCAGCCGAGCGGGGGGGGGTGGTGAGCAGTTCTTC.

The chain couples TRBV13 to TRBJ2-2; D not certain. Germline-derived CDR1 and CDR2 are PRHDT and FYEKMQ (reference sequence). There are 11 residues in the CDR3. The ends were cut back, 8 bases at V and 4 bases at J, with 5 bases in the middle. CDR3 sequence reads: CASRSTGELFF. In DNA, the CDR3 is TGTGCCAGCCGGAGCACCGGGGAGCTGTTTTTT.

This clone has only a few counts. The J gene is TRBJ1-6, the V gene TRBV30; 8 positions agree with TRBD1. Germline CDR1 GTSNPN, CDR2 SVGIG (reference sequence). V trimming: 4 bases; J trimming: 3 bases; junction bases outside the gene matches: 5. This CDR3 has 15 residues. CDR3 in DNA: TGTGCCTGGACGGGCGGGACAGGCTATAATTCACCCCTCCACTTT. Translated: CAWTGGTGYNSPLHF.

This sequence joins TRBV7-2 and TRBJ1-1; D remains unclear. This CDR3 contains 13 residues. Germline V gene data show CDR1 as SGHTA and CDR2 as FQGNSA. The germline V and J ends were trimmed by 5 bases and 4 bases, with 11 bases remaining between them. For the CDR3, the DNA is TGTGCCAGCAGCCGTCTCTCGGGCACTGAAGCTTTCTTT. Amino acid sequence: CASSRLSGTEAFF. Using reference TRBV7-2 and TRBJ1-1 for the parts outside the CDR3, the full variable domain is GAGVSQSPSNKVTEKGKDVELRCDPISGHTALYWYRQSLGQGLEFLIYFQGNSAPDKSGLPSDRFSAERTGGSVSTLTIQRTQQEDSAVYLCASSRLSGTEAFFGQGTRLTVV.

This clone has a single count. The chain has TRBV5-6 and TRBJ2-7; 10 bases match TRBD2. CDR3 length equals 16 residues. Germline CDR1 and CDR2: SGHDT and YYEEEE. The V gene end was trimmed by 4 bases and the J gene end by 7 bases; junction bases not matched to a gene: 14. In DNA form, the CDR3 reads TGTGCCAGCAGCAGGAGACTAAGCGGGGGGGCCGGGGAGCAGTACTTC. It is translated as CASSRRLSGGAGEQYF.